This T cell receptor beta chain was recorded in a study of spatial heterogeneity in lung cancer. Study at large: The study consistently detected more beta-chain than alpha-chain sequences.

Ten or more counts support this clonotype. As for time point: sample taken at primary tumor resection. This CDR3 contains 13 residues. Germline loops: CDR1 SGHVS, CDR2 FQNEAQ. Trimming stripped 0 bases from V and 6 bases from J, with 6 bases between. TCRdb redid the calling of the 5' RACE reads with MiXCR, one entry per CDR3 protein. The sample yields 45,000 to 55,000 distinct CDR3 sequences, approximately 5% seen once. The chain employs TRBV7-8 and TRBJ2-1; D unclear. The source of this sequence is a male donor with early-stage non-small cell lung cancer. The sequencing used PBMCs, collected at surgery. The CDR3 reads CASSLATFNEQFF. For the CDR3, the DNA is TGTGCCAGCAGCTTAGCGACCTTCAATGAGCAGTTCTTC.